The 24 T cell receptor beta chains below were found in one sample sequenced in a study of blood T cell repertoires in COVID-19. Profiled with immunoSEQ multiplex PCR; TCRdb holds only in-frame clones, not every one. The sample consists of 250,000 to 350,000 clones, 88% of them appearing once. The sample taken for sequencing was peripheral blood. These receptors were taken from a woman in her 30s with COVID-19, enrolled during active disease.

The chain has TRBV24-1 and TRBJ2-7; weak D call: TRBD1 (6 bases). V dropped 0 bases and J dropped 2 bases, with 16 bases sitting between them. Germline lookup yields CDR1 KGHDR and CDR2 SFDVKD. This CDR3 contains 17 residues. The CDR3 region has the DNA TGTGCCACCAGTGATTTGAGGCACAGGGATAACACCTACGAGCAGTACTTC. Translated, it gives CATSDLRHRDNTYEQYF.

This sequence joins TRBV28 and TRBJ1-1; D is perhaps TRBD1 (5 bases). From germline, CDR1 is MDHEN and CDR2 SYDVKM. V was pared by 6 bases and J by 1 base, with 24 bases between. There are 18 residues in the CDR3. The CDR3 loop reads CASSPGGTPFGRNTEAFF. CDR3 coding DNA: TGTGCCAGCAGCCCGGGAGGGACGCCTTTCGGCCGGAACACTGAAGCTTTCTTT.

This chain uses TRBV2 with TRBJ2-7; tentatively, D is TRBD1 (6 bases). The germline V gene has CDR1 SNHLY and CDR2 FYNNEI. The CDR3 runs 14 residues. Trimming left V 5 bases short and J 2 bases short, with 13 bases between. Here the CDR3 DNA reads TGTGCCAGCAGTCCGACAGGCGGAACCTACGAGCAGTACTTC. Translation gives CASSPTGGTYEQYF.

V gene TRBV19 combines with J gene TRBJ1-5; D gene ambiguous. This CDR3 spans 15 amino acids. V shed 6 bases and J shed 3 bases, with 15 bases lying between them. Germline-derived CDR1 and CDR2 are LNHDA and SQIVND (reference sequence). This chain's CDR3 is CASSDYRTYNQPQHF. The CDR3 nucleotides are TGTGCCAGTAGCGATTATCGTACCTACAATCAGCCCCAGCATTTT.

The rearrangement joins TRBV5-1 to TRBJ2-7; the match to TRBD1 covers 8 bases. This CDR3 has 17 residues. The trim removed 1 base at V and 2 bases at J, leaving 11 bases unmatched. CDR1 is SGHRS, CDR2 YFSETQ, per germline. Here the CDR3 reads CASSLSYSGDRPYEQYF. CDR3 nucleotide sequence: TGCGCCAGCAGCTTGTCTTATAGTGGGGACAGGCCCTACGAGCAGTACTTC.

The rearrangement joins TRBV5-1 to TRBJ2-1; D is perhaps TRBD2 (6 bases). The CDR3 sequence is 13 residues long. From germline, CDR1 is SGHRS and CDR2 YFSETQ. Deletions cut 5 bases from V and 7 bases from J, with 13 bases between. CDR3 nucleotides: TGCGCCAGCAGTTATCCCGGGGGAAATGAGCAGTTCTTC. It yields the protein CASSYPGGNEQFF.

This clone appeared a single time. The chain is built from TRBV5-4 and TRBJ2-3, with 9 nucleotides matching TRBD1. There are 16 residues in the CDR3. Unmatched junction bases numbered 9, after V lost 3 bases and J lost 4 bases. Per germline, CDR1 SGHNT and CDR2 YYREEE (reference sequence). The CDR3 loop reads CASSWTRDRAPDTQYF. The CDR3 region has the DNA TGTGCCAGCAGCTGGACCCGGGACAGGGCCCCAGATACGCAGTATTTT.

The chain uses TRBV10-2 and TRBJ1-2; 8 nucleotides align to TRBD1. The CDR3 runs 12 residues. Trimming at V came to 6 bases and at J to 8 bases, leaving 5 bases not matched to a gene. Germline V gene data show CDR1 as WSHSY and CDR2 as SAAADI. CDR3 protein: CASRKTGGGYTF. The CDR3 region has the DNA TGCGCCAGCAGAAAAACAGGGGGAGGCTACACCTTC.

This chain uses TRBV28 with TRBJ1-5; 7 bases align to TRBD1. The V gene end was trimmed by 2 bases and the J gene end by 3 bases; junction bases not matched to a gene: 7. CDR1 and CDR2 from the germline V gene are MDHEN and SYDVKM. The CDR3 consists of 16 residues. DNA of the CDR3: TGTGCCAGCAGTTTAACCTCGGGACAGCACAATCAGCCCCAGCATTTT. Translating gives CASSLTSGQHNQPQHF.

The V gene is TRBV30, the J gene TRBJ2-2; D might be TRBD2 (6 bases). Between the trimmed V and J ends, which lost 6 bases and 5 bases, there was a span of 16 bases. Germline V gives CDR1 GTSNPN, CDR2 SVGIG (reference sequence). There are 14 residues in the CDR3. CDR3 nucleotide sequence: TGTGCCTGCAGTACCGGGACTGCGACCGGGGAGCTGTTTTTT. The encoded protein is CACSTGTATGELFF.

The V call is TRBV4-1, the J call TRBJ2-7, with 7 nucleotides matching TRBD2. Germline assignment: CDR1 MGHRA and CDR2 YSYEKL. J gave up 2 bases and V 4 bases, and 8 bases lay outside the gene matches. The CDR3 runs to 15 residues. Here the CDR3 DNA reads TGCGCCAGCAGCCCCCCCGGCGGGGGACCCTACGAGCAGTACTTC. Its protein product is CASSPPGGGPYEQYF.

V and J are TRBV6-5 and TRBJ1-1; D is unclear. CDR3 length: 14 amino acids. Germline V gene data show CDR1 as MNHEY and CDR2 as SVGAGI. V lost 3 bases, J lost 1 base, and 9 bases lay in between. The CDR3 nucleotides read TGTGCCAGCAGTTATGGAGCGGGGAACACTGAAGCTTTCTTT. Translating gives CASSYGAGNTEAFF.

CDR3 residues: CASSPTVAGGTGNTIYF. The CDR3 DNA reads TGTGCCAGCTCACCAACGGTCGCAGGGGGGACTGGAAACACCATATATTTT. V usage is TRBV18 and J usage is TRBJ1-3; 7 bases match TRBD1. CDR1 is KGHSH and CDR2 is LQKENI in the germline V gene. The CDR3 loop spans 17 amino acids. V lost 2 bases to trimming and J lost 2 bases; unmatched junction nucleotides: 9.

This clone was recorded a few times. The rearrangement uses TRBV4-3 and TRBJ2-6, with a tentative D call TRBD1 (5 bases). The germline gives CDR1 LGHNA, CDR2 YSLEER. The V and J ends lost 1 base and 0 bases respectively, with 7 bases between them. The CDR3 consists of 16 residues. CDR3 nucleotide sequence: TGCGCCAGCAGCCAAGGGGGCAACTCTGGGGCCAACGTCCTGACTTTC. This sequence encodes CASSQGGNSGANVLTF.

The rearrangement links TRBV30 to TRBJ1-5; possible D gene TRBD1, 5 bases. The CDR3 totals 13 residues. Trimming took 1 base from V and 7 from J, leaving 11 bases between them. CDR1 is GTSNPN, CDR2 SVGIG, per germline (reference sequence). This CDR3 is CAWSGGEGQPQHF. CDR3 DNA sequence: TGTGCCTGGAGTGGGGGGGAGGGACAGCCCCAGCATTTT.

In its sample, this clone was seen once. The chain joins TRBV3-1 (or the pseudogene TRBV3-2) to TRBJ1-4, with 8 bases that match TRBD1. Germline V gene data show CDR1 as LGHDT and CDR2 as YNNKEL (reference sequence). J gave up 5 bases and V 4 bases, and 3 bases lay outside the gene matches. This CDR3 region has 14 residues. In DNA form, the CDR3 reads TGTGCCAGCAGCCTACAGGGGGAAAATGAAAAACTGTTTTTT. This codes for CASSLQGENEKLFF.

This clone has more than one count but fewer than ten. The chain is built from TRBV6-6 and TRBJ2-7; 7 bases are a match to TRBD1. V gave up 6 bases and J gave up 6 bases; unmatched junction bases: 11. Germline CDR1 and CDR2: MNHNY and SVGAGI (reference sequence). This CDR3 is built from 14 residues. The CDR3 region is CASSRSRDSREQYF. The CDR3 DNA is TGTGCCAGCAGCCGTTCCCGGGACAGCCGCGAGCAGTACTTC.

The chain employs TRBV2 and TRBJ2-3; tentatively, D is TRBD1 (7 bases). CDR3 length: 14 residues. Trimming cost V 6 bases and J 4 bases, with 14 bases left between them. CDR1 and CDR2 from the germline V gene are SNHLY and FYNNEI. DNA for the CDR3: TGTGCCAGCAGCATACAGGGGAGGTCAGATACGCAGTATTTT. Protein: CASSIQGRSDTQYF.

The chain couples TRBV2 to TRBJ2-7; no reliable D call. Trimming shortened V by 5 bases and J by 0 bases, and 5 bases separated the two germline ends. This CDR3 is built from 12 residues. Germline V lookup: CDR1 SNHLY, CDR2 FYNNEI. The DNA of the CDR3 is TGTGCCAGCAGTTATAGCTCCTACGAGCAGTACTTC. Protein product: CASSYSSYEQYF.

Remarks on this clone: This sample also contains other DNA sequences that code for the same CDR3. CDR3 sequence: CATSRDRGNTGELFF. The CDR3 nucleotides are TGTGCCACCAGCAGGGACAGGGGGAACACCGGGGAGCTGTTTTTT. The chain couples TRBV15 to TRBJ2-2; 9 bases agree with TRBD1. CDR1 is LNHNV, CDR2 YYDKDF, per germline (reference sequence). V gave up 3 bases and J gave up 1 base; unmatched junction bases: 0. The CDR3 extends over 15 amino acids. Supplemented by reference TRBV15 and TRBJ2-2, the full variable domain reads DAMVIQNPRYQVTQFGKPVTLSCSQTLNHNVMYWYQQKSSQAPKLLFHYYDKDFNNEADTPDNFQSRRPNTSFCFLDIRSPGLGDTAMYLCATSRDRGNTGELFFGEGSRLTVL.

The rearrangement uses TRBV5-4 and TRBJ1-5, with D uncertain. Germline V gives CDR1 SGHNT, CDR2 YYREEE (reference sequence). Deletions cut 4 bases from V and 7 bases from J, with 12 bases between. The CDR3 totals 13 residues. This CDR3 is CASSGEVGQPQHF. CDR3 DNA: TGTGCCAGCAGCGGGGAGGTCGGCCAGCCCCAGCATTTT.

The J gene is TRBJ1-1, the V gene TRBV5-6, with D possibly TRBD1 on 5 matching bases. CDR1 is SGHDT, CDR2 YYEEEE, per germline. Trimming shortened V by 2 bases and J by 5 bases, and 10 bases separated the two germline ends. The CDR3 runs to 13 residues. The CDR3 DNA is TGTGCCAGCAGCTTAGGGGTCCGGACTGAAGCTTTCTTT. It specifies CASSLGVRTEAFF.

The chain couples TRBV6-5 to TRBJ1-2; D gene ambiguous. From germline, CDR1 is MNHEY and CDR2 SVGAGI. The germline V and J ends were trimmed by 6 bases and 2 bases, with 16 bases remaining between them. There are 15 residues in the CDR3. The CDR3 region has the DNA TGTGCCAGCAGAGGCGGCCGGCCGCAGAACTATGGCTACACCTTC. Translating gives CASRGGRPQNYGYTF.

V and J are TRBV28 and TRBJ1-1; TRBD1 aligns across 12 bases. Germline-derived CDR1 and CDR2 are MDHEN and SYDVKM. J was trimmed by 7 bases and V by 5 bases; bases with no gene match: 8. The CDR3 covers 15 residues. In DNA form, the CDR3 reads TGTGCCAGCAGTCACAGGGACAGGGGGCCGGGTGAAGCTTTCTTT. Translated: CASSHRDRGPGEAFF.